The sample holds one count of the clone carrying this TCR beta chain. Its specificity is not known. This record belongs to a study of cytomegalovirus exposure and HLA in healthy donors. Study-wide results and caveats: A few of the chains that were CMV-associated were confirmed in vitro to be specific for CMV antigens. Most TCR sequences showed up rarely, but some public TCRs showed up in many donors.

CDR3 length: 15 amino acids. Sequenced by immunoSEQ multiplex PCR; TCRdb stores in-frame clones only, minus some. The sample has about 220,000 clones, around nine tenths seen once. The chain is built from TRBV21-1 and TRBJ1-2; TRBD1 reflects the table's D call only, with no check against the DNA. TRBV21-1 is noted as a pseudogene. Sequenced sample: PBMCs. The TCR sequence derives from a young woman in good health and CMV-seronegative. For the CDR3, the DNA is TGTGCCAGCAGCAAAACGGGAAGGGGGCGAGATGGCTACACCTTC. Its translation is CASSKTGRGRDGYTF.